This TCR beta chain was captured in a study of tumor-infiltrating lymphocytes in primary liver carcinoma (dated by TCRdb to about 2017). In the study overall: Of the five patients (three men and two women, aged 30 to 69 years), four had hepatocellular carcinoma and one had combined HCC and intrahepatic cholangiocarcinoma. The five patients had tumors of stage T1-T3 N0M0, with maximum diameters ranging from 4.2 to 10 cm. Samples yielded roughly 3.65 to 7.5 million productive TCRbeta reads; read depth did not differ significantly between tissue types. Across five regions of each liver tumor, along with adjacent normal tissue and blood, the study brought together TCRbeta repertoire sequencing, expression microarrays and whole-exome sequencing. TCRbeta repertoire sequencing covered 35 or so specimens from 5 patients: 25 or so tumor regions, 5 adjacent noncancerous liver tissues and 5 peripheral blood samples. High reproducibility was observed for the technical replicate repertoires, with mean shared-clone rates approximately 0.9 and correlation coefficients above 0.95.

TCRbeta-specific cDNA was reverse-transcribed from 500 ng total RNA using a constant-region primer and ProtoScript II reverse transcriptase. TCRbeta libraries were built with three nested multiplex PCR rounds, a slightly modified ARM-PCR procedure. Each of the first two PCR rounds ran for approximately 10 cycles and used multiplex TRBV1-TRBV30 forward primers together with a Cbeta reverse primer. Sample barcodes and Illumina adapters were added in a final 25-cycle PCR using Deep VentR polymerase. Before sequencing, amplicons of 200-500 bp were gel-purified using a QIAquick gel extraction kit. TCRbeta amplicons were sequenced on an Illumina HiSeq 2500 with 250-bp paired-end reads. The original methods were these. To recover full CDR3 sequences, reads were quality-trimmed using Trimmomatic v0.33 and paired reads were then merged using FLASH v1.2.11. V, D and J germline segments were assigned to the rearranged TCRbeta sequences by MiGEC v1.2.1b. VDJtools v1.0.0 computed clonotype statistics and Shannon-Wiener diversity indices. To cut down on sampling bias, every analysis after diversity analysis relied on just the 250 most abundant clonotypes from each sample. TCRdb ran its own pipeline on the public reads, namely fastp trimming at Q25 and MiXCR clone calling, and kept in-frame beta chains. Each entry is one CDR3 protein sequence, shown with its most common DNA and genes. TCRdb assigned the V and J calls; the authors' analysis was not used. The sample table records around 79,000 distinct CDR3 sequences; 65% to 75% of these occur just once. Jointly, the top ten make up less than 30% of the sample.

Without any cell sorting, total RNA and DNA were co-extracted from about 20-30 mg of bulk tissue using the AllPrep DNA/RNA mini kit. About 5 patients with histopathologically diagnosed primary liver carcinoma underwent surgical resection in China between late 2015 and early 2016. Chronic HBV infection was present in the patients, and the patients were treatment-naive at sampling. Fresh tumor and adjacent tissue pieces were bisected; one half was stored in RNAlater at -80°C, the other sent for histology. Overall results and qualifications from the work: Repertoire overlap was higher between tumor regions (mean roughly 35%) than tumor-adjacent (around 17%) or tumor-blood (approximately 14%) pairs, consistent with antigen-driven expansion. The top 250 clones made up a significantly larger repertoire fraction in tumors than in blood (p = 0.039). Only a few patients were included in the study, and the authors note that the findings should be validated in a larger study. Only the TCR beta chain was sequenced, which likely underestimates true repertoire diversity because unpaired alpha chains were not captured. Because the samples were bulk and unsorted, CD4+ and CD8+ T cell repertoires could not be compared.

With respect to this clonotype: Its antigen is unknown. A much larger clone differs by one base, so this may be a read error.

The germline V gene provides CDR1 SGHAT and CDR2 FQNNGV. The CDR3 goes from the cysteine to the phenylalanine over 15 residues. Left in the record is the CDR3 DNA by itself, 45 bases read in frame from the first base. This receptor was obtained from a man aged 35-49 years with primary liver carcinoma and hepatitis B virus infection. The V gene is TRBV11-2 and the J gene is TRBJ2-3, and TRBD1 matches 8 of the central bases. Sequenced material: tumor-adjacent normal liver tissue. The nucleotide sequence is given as TGTGCCAGCCGCTTAGAGACAGGGGGCACAGATACGCAGTATTTT. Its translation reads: CASRLETGGTDTQYF.